The source of this T cell receptor (beta chain) is a study of beta chain features in type 1 diabetes. Overall study findings and caveats: TCRB repertoires of naive, central memory and Treg cells appeared more similar among patients than among healthy donors.

Investigators reverse transcribed all isolated RNA, so they sequenced expressed TCRB transcripts. Generated by immunoSEQ multiplex PCR, the TCRdb table keeps only in-frame clones and is missing some. This sample yields 970,000 or so clones, of which under 20% are seen a single time; roughly 0.025% belongs to the top ten. The CDR3 length is 14 residues. V was clipped by 2 bases and J by 6 bases; unmatched bases: 5. Per the germline V gene, CDR1 is MNHNY and CDR2 is SVGAGI (reference sequence). A few counts support this clone. Its antigen is unknown. The receptor was isolated from a woman aged 18-35 years in good health. Source material: naive CD4+ T cells from blood. The chain has TRBV6-6 and TRBJ2-7; 9 bases line up with TRBD1. CDR3 loop: CASSYRQTGGEQYF. DNA for the CDR3: TGTGCCAGCAGTTACCGGCAGACAGGGGGCGAGCAGTACTTC.